These 27 T cell receptor beta chains came from one sample sequenced in a study of PD-L1 blockade in urothelial cancer. Here immunoSEQ multiplex PCR was the method, and the copy in TCRdb shows in-frame clones only, minus some. The sample has roughly 51,000 clones, 79% seen once; the top ten hold roughly 10%. The time point is: pretreatment peripheral blood. The sample consisted of PBMCs, taken around atezolizumab (anti-PD-L1) treatment. All receptors derive from a man between 65 and 80 years old with urothelial cancer.

The V gene is TRBV5-1, the J gene TRBJ2-2; 9 bases fit TRBD2. Germline V gives CDR1 SGHRS, CDR2 YFSETQ. The CDR3 has 15 amino acids. The trim removed 4 bases at V and 5 bases at J, leaving 6 bases unmatched. In DNA, the CDR3 is TGCGCCAGCAGCATCGGGACTAGCTGGACCGGGGAGCTGTTTTTT. Its translation: CASSIGTSWTGELFF.

The chain joins TRBV27 to TRBJ1-3; 7 nucleotides line up with TRBD1. This CDR3 comprises 15 residues. Unmatched junction bases numbered 6, after V lost 5 bases and J lost 2 bases. The germline CDR1 and CDR2 sequences are MNHEY and SMNVEV (reference sequence). The CDR3, as DNA: TGTGCCAGCAGTGCTCTCAGGGGGACTGGAAACACCATATATTTT. Protein: CASSALRGTGNTIYF.

This rearrangement joins TRBV18 to TRBJ2-7; TRBD1 agrees at 7 bases. With V trimmed by 5 bases and J by 1 base, 14 bases remained unmatched. Germline-derived CDR1 and CDR2 are KGHSH and LQKENI. The CDR3 sequence is 17 residues long. The CDR3 spells CASSAPYRQGASYEQYF. CDR3 coding DNA: TGTGCCAGCTCAGCGCCCTACCGACAGGGCGCGTCCTACGAGCAGTACTTC.

The CDR3 DNA is TGTGCCAGCAGTTTACCGGGGATCATCCAAGAGACCCAGTACTTC. Encoded protein: CASSLPGIIQETQYF. The V and J genes are TRBV28 and TRBJ2-5; possibly TRBD2 for D (5 bases). From germline, CDR1 is MDHEN and CDR2 SYDVKM. The CDR3 is 15 residues long. Trimming stripped 2 bases from V and 1 base from J, with 11 bases between.

This clone was recorded a few times. In DNA, the CDR3 is TGTGCCAGCAGCTTAGGAGGTAGCGGCGAGCAGTACTTC. Encoded protein: CASSLGGSGEQYF. This chain links TRBV11-3 with TRBJ2-7; tentatively, D is TRBD2 (6 bases). The CDR3 extends over 13 amino acids. The ends were cut back, 1 base at V and 6 bases at J, with 10 bases in the middle. Germline loops: CDR1 SGHNT, CDR2 YENEEA.

The V gene is TRBV27, the J gene TRBJ2-7; 11 positions match TRBD1. Germline V CDR1 and CDR2: MNHEY, SMNVEV (reference sequence). CDR3 length: 14 residues. J was trimmed by 6 bases and V by 4 bases; bases with no gene match: 5. The CDR3 DNA follows: TGTGCCAGCAGTTCCGGGACAGGGGGTCGCGAGCAGTACTTC. It codes for CASSSGTGGREQYF.

The gene calls are TRBV7-6 and TRBJ2-7, with TRBD1 as a possible D gene (6 bases). CDR3 size: 13 residues. Trimming removed 4 bases from V and 3 bases from J, with 10 bases in between. Germline CDR1 and CDR2: SGHVS and FNYEAQ. CDR3 residues: CASSSGDHYEQYF. The CDR3 DNA reads TGTGCCAGCAGCTCAGGGGATCACTACGAGCAGTACTTC.

The chain is built from TRBV27 and TRBJ2-1; no reliable D call. Germline CDR1 is MNHEY and CDR2 is SMNVEV (reference sequence). V lost 5 bases, J lost 0 bases, and 8 bases lay in between. CDR3 length: 14 amino acids. This CDR3 is CASSMRSSYNEQFF. The CDR3 DNA is TGTGCCAGCAGTATGAGAAGCTCCTACAATGAGCAGTTCTTC.

This clone was seen a few times. DNA for the CDR3: TGCGCCAGCAGCGGGGGACTAGCGGGGCAAGAGACCCAGTACTTC. Protein product: CASSGGLAGQETQYF. This chain links TRBV5-1 with TRBJ2-5; 13 bases agree with TRBD2. V was clipped by 4 bases and J by 2 bases; unmatched bases: 2. The germline V gene encodes CDR1 SGHRS and CDR2 YFSETQ. This CDR3 has 15 amino acids. Full variable domain (outside the CDR3, taken from reference TRBV5-1 and TRBJ2-5): KAGVTQTPRYLIKTRGQQVTLSCSPISGHRSVSWYQQTPGQGLQFLFEYFSETQRNKGNFPGRFSGRQFSNSRSEMNVSTLELGDSALYLCASSGGLAGQETQYFGPGTRLLVL.

The chain links TRBV18 to TRBJ1-5; tentatively, D is TRBD1 (5 bases). The V end was cut by 3 bases, the J end by 4 bases, with 10 bases between. This CDR3 is built from 14 residues. Germline CDR1 and CDR2: KGHSH and LQKENI. CDR3 loop: CASSPNDSNQPQHF. The DNA of the CDR3 is TGTGCCAGCTCACCGAATGACAGTAATCAGCCCCAGCATTTT.

The chain joins TRBV2 to TRBJ2-3; 16 nucleotides line up with TRBD2. The CDR3 runs 18 residues. The germline gives CDR1 SNHLY, CDR2 FYNNEI. J gave up 4 bases and V 6 bases, and 10 bases lay outside the gene matches. DNA of the CDR3: TGTGCCAGCAGCCTCCCCGCGGGGACTAGCGGGAGGGCAGATACGCAGTATTTT. It is translated as CASSLPAGTSGRADTQYF. Filled out from reference TRBV2 and TRBJ2-3, the complete variable domain reads EPEVTQTPSHQVTQMGQEVILRCVPISNHLYFYWYRQILGQKVEFLVSFYNNEISEKSEIFDDQFSVERPDGSNFTLKIRSTKLEDSAMYFCASSLPAGTSGRADTQYFGPGTRLTVL.

This chain links TRBV5-1 with TRBJ1-3, with a tentative D call TRBD1 (5 bases). This CDR3 has 15 residues. The germline gives CDR1 SGHRS, CDR2 YFSETQ. With 0 bases removed from V and 2 bases from J, the gap between germline ends came to 9 bases. This CDR3 reads CASSLAAGPGNTIYF. The CDR3, as DNA: TGCGCCAGCAGCTTGGCGGCAGGGCCTGGAAACACCATATATTTT.

The rearrangement joins TRBV7-8 to TRBJ2-2, with D maybe TRBD2 (6 bases). CDR3 length: 16 residues. Germline V CDR1 and CDR2: SGHVS, FQNEAQ. V was shortened by 4 bases and J by 6 bases, with 18 bases between the two germline ends. CDR3 nucleotides: TGTGCCAGCAGCTCCATCCGGGGGAGTGGCGCCGGGGAGCTGTTTTTT. Its translation is CASSSIRGSGAGELFF.

The chain is built from TRBV4-1 and TRBJ1-1; 8 positions agree with TRBD1. V was clipped by 1 base and J by 0 bases; unmatched bases: 4. Germline V CDR1 and CDR2: MGHRA, YSYEKL. The CDR3 is 16 residues long. The chain's CDR3 is CASSQGYRGMNTEAFF. The CDR3 DNA reads TGCGCCAGCAGCCAAGGGTACAGGGGGATGAACACTGAAGCTTTCTTT.

The chain's CDR3 is CASSPGSGRGNEQFF. In DNA form, the CDR3 reads TGTGCCAGCTCACCAGGTAGCGGGAGGGGAAATGAGCAGTTCTTC. The V and J genes are TRBV18 and TRBJ2-1, with 11 bases lining up with TRBD2. Germline V CDR1 and CDR2: KGHSH, LQKENI. The V gene end was trimmed by 2 bases and the J gene end by 7 bases; junction bases not matched to a gene: 4. This CDR3 contains 15 residues.

The rearrangement uses TRBV18 and TRBJ2-5, with 8 nucleotides matching TRBD2. The CDR3 sequence is 14 residues long. The germline gives CDR1 KGHSH, CDR2 LQKENI. Trimming took 2 bases from V and 5 from J; bases not matched to a gene: 4. The CDR3 sequence is CASSPAREDETQYF. In DNA, the CDR3 is TGTGCCAGCTCACCAGCGCGGGAGGATGAGACCCAGTACTTC.

The CDR3 sequence: CASSLVPGGANQPQHF. DNA of the CDR3: TGCGCCAGCAGCTTGGTGCCAGGGGGCGCCAATCAGCCCCAGCATTTT. V and J are TRBV5-1 and TRBJ1-5; 8 nucleotides agree with TRBD1. The CDR3 runs 16 residues. V dropped 0 bases and J dropped 3; count of bases not matched to a gene: 5. Per the germline V gene, CDR1 is SGHRS and CDR2 is YFSETQ. Full variable domain (remainder filled in from reference TRBV5-1 and TRBJ1-5): KAGVTQTPRYLIKTRGQQVTLSCSPISGHRSVSWYQQTPGQGLQFLFEYFSETQRNKGNFPGRFSGRQFSNSRSEMNVSTLELGDSALYLCASSLVPGGANQPQHFGDGTRLSIL.

The chain couples TRBV18 to TRBJ2-5; 7 nucleotides match TRBD2. CDR1 is KGHSH, CDR2 LQKENI, per germline. J gave up 5 bases and V 3 bases, and 6 bases lay outside the gene matches. The CDR3 covers 14 residues. The CDR3 region has the DNA TGTGCCAGCTCACCTTTGGGAGGGGTCGAGACCCAGTACTTC. It encodes CASSPLGGVETQYF.

V is TRBV25-1 and J is TRBJ2-3, with 8 bases aligning to TRBD2. With 6 bases clipped from V and 2 bases from J, the junction kept 10 bases outside the gene matches. CDR1 is MGHDK and CDR2 is SYGVNS in the germline V gene. CDR3 length equals 16 residues. The CDR3 DNA reads TGTGCCAGCAGCTCCCCCGTAGCGGGGAACACAGATACGCAGTATTTT. Translating gives CASSSPVAGNTDTQYF.

This chain uses TRBV28 with TRBJ1-2; 8 bases are shared with TRBD1. Germline values: CDR1 MDHEN, CDR2 SYDVKM. There are 18 residues in the CDR3. Trimming at V came to 3 bases and at J to 2 bases, leaving 14 bases not matched to a gene. The CDR3 protein is CASSFSRTGLESNYGYTF. The CDR3 DNA reads TGTGCCAGCAGTTTTAGTAGGACAGGGCTCGAGTCGAACTATGGCTACACCTTC.

This chain uses TRBV7-3 with TRBJ1-1, with 7 bases fitting TRBD1. V trimming: 5 bases; J trimming: 5 bases; junction bases outside the gene matches: 5. Per germline, CDR1 SGHTA and CDR2 FQGTGA. The CDR3 is 13 residues long. CDR3 protein: CASSKQQGTEAFF. DNA for the CDR3: TGTGCCAGCAGCAAGCAACAGGGGACTGAAGCTTTCTTT.

The rearrangement joins TRBV5-1 to TRBJ2-3; 7 bases map to TRBD2. Losses at the gene ends were 2 bases for V and 1 base for J; bases not matched to a gene: 1. The CDR3 consists of 14 residues. Germline CDR1 SGHRS, CDR2 YFSETQ. The CDR3 DNA reads TGCGCCAGCAGCTTAACTAGCGGCACAGATACGCAGTATTTT. Residues: CASSLTSGTDTQYF.

Written as DNA, the CDR3 is TGTGCCAGCAGTTTATGGGGCGGGGGAACGAACACCGGGGAGCTGTTTTTT. It yields the protein CASSLWGGGTNTGELFF. The gene calls are TRBV27 and TRBJ2-2, with TRBD2 matching over 7 bases. The CDR3 loop spans 17 amino acids. The germline V gene encodes CDR1 MNHEY and CDR2 SMNVEV (reference sequence). V lost 1 base and J lost 0; bases outside the gene matches: 5.

V usage is TRBV6-5 and J usage is TRBJ2-7, with 10 bases matching TRBD1. The junction had 6 bases not matched to a gene; V was cut back by 7 bases and J by 6 bases. From germline, CDR1 is MNHEY and CDR2 SVGAGI. CDR3 length equals 13 residues. CDR3 region: CASKWTGGGEQYF. The CDR3 bases are TGTGCCAGCAAATGGACAGGGGGTGGCGAGCAGTACTTC.

This clone was observed a handful of times. The chain carries TRBV7-9 and TRBJ2-7, with D unclear. This CDR3 has 12 amino acids. Germline-derived CDR1 and CDR2 are SEHNR and FQNEAQ (reference sequence). V lost 3 bases and J lost 2, with 5 bases in between. The CDR3 sequence: CASSFRAYEQYF. In nucleotides, the CDR3 is TGTGCCAGCAGCTTTCGGGCCTACGAGCAGTACTTC.

This clone was counted a few times. The chain employs TRBV6-5 and TRBJ2-2, with D maybe TRBD1 (5 bases). V was cut by 4 bases and J by 6 bases, with 9 bases left in between. The CDR3 spans 13 residues. CDR1 and CDR2 from the germline V gene are MNHEY and SVGAGI. CDR3 coding DNA: TGTGCCAGCAGTTTGACAGCAGCCGGGGAGCTGTTTTTT. It is translated as CASSLTAAGELFF.

The chain recombines TRBV19 with TRBJ2-2; 9 nucleotides align to TRBD1. With 6 bases clipped from V and 6 bases from J, the junction kept 11 bases outside the gene matches. From germline, CDR1 is LNHDA and CDR2 SQIVND (reference sequence). The CDR3 spans 16 residues. CDR3 bases: TGTGCCAGTAGCACTTCCGGGACAGGGTACGCCGGGGAGCTGTTTTTT. Its translation: CASSTSGTGYAGELFF.